One and the same sample provided the 29 T cell receptor beta chains below, sequenced in a study of shared T cell receptors in the human thymus. The method was immunoSEQ multiplex PCR; TCRdb's version includes in-frame clones alone and lacks a portion of them. The sample shows hundreds of thousands of clones, 70% to 90% of them seen only once. These data were also reused for a study on human thymus T cells.

Sequencing was performed on thymocytes. The source of these receptors is a boy in the first two years of life with a congenital heart defect.

The chain joins TRBV5-4 to TRBJ1-2, with 7 bases aligning to TRBD1. Germline lookup yields CDR1 SGHNT and CDR2 YYREEE (reference sequence). The CDR3 length is 13 residues. The V segment lost 1 base and the J segment 8 bases; nucleotides outside the gene matches: 5. CDR3 sequence (DNA): TGTGCCAGCAGCTTGAGACAGGGTGGCGGCTACACCTTC. It encodes CASSLRQGGGYTF.

The genes are TRBV4-3 and TRBJ2-3; 12 nucleotides line up with TRBD2. The CDR3 covers 17 residues. Germline CDR1 and CDR2: LGHNA and YSLEER. The junction had 6 bases not matched to a gene; V was cut back by 1 base and J by 4 bases. As DNA, the CDR3 is TGCGCCAGCAGCCAAGCCTCGACTAGCGGGAGCCCAGATACGCAGTATTTT. Translating gives CASSQASTSGSPDTQYF.

CDR3 amino acids: CASAYSRSNNEQFF. CDR3 nucleotides: TGTGCTAGTGCCTACTCTAGATCGAACAATGAGCAGTTCTTC. V and J are TRBV12-5 and TRBJ2-1, with no clear D. Trimming removed 7 bases at V and 5 bases at J, with 15 bases between. CDR1 is LGHNT, CDR2 FRNRAP, per germline. The CDR3 is 14 residues long.

The rearrangement links TRBV5-6 to TRBJ2-2; D perhaps matches TRBD1 (5 bases). The length of the CDR3 is 16 residues. Trimming took 4 bases from V and 5 from J, leaving 18 bases between them. The V gene's germline CDR1 is SGHDT and CDR2 YYEEEE. The CDR3 region is CASSPRDSLYTGELFF. The CDR3 bases are TGTGCCAGCAGCCCTCGCGACAGCTTGTATACCGGGGAGCTGTTTTTT. Drawing the rest from reference TRBV5-6 and TRBJ2-2, the complete variable domain is DAGVTQSPTHLIKTRGQQVTLRCSPKSGHDTVSWYQQALGQGPQFIFQYYEEEERQRGNFPDRFSGHQFPNYSSELNVNALLLGDSALYLCASSPRDSLYTGELFFGEGSRLTVL.

This chain joins TRBV28 and TRBJ1-2, with D perhaps TRBD1 (5 bases). Trimming shortened V by 7 bases and J by 0 bases, and 27 bases separated the two germline ends. The CDR3 contains 19 residues. From germline, CDR1 is MDHEN and CDR2 SYDVKM. CDR3 sequence: CASTRTLWGLGGSNYGYTF. CDR3 coding DNA: TGTGCCAGCACGAGAACACTGTGGGGACTTGGAGGGTCTAACTATGGCTACACCTTC.

The gene calls are TRBV12-5 and TRBJ2-2; tentative D call: TRBD2 (7 bases). Germline V gene sequence: CDR1 LGHNT, CDR2 FRNRAP. The CDR3 spans 15 residues. V lost 5 bases and J lost 7, with 17 bases in between. CDR3 DNA sequence: TGTGCTAGTGGTCCAATAGGGGGGACTATCGGGGAGCTGTTTTTT. It specifies CASGPIGGTIGELFF. The full variable domain, its missing parts supplied by reference TRBV12-5 and TRBJ2-2, is DARVTQTPRHKVTEMGQEVTMRCQPILGHNTVFWYRQTMMQGLELLAYFRNRAPLDDSGMPKDRFSAEMPDATLATLKIQPSEPRDSAVYFCASGPIGGTIGELFFGEGSRLTVL.

The chain is built from TRBV2 and TRBJ2-3; 16 bases match TRBD2. With V trimmed by 4 bases and J by 5 bases, 6 bases remained unmatched. This CDR3 contains 17 residues. Germline V gives CDR1 SNHLY, CDR2 FYNNEI. The CDR3 sequence: CASSGGLAGGPRDTQYF. CDR3 bases: TGTGCCAGCAGTGGGGGACTAGCGGGAGGGCCGAGAGATACGCAGTATTTT.

The V call is TRBV6-5, the J call TRBJ1-2, with 7 bases fitting TRBD1. This CDR3 spans 15 amino acids. Germline V CDR1 and CDR2: MNHEY, SVGAGI. V lost 6 bases to trimming and J lost 0 bases; unmatched junction nucleotides: 7. The CDR3: CASSLGQLSNYGYTF. The CDR3 DNA follows: TGTGCCAGCAGCTTGGGACAGCTCTCTAACTATGGCTACACCTTC.

The rearrangement joins TRBV11-2 to TRBJ1-2; the D gene is possibly TRBD1 (5 bases). The V and J ends lost 0 bases and 3 bases respectively, with 5 bases between them. Germline V lookup: CDR1 SGHAT, CDR2 FQNNGV. The CDR3 runs 13 residues. CDR3 region: CASSLEGDYGYTF. CDR3 in DNA: TGTGCCAGCAGCTTAGAAGGGGACTATGGCTACACCTTC.

The V and J genes are TRBV20-1 and TRBJ2-1; D is possibly TRBD1 (5 bases). Trimming removed 6 bases from V and 6 bases from J, with 9 bases in between. Per the germline V gene, CDR1 is DFQATT and CDR2 is SNEGSKA (reference sequence). This CDR3 has 11 residues. For the CDR3, the DNA is TGCAGTGCAATAGGGGTCAATGAGCAGTTCTTC. Translated: CSAIGVNEQFF.

This chain joins TRBV5-1 and TRBJ2-2, with 10 bases fitting TRBD1. From germline, CDR1 is SGHRS and CDR2 YFSETQ. The CDR3 length is 15 residues. Trimming took 4 bases from V and 4 from J; bases not matched to a gene: 4. CDR3 residues: CASSPGTGVTGELFF. The CDR3 DNA reads as TGCGCCAGCAGCCCCGGGACAGGGGTCACCGGGGAGCTGTTTTTT.

The chain employs TRBV4-1 and TRBJ2-1, with 9 bases matching TRBD2. The V segment lost 1 base and the J segment 9 bases; nucleotides outside the gene matches: 7. CDR3 size: 15 residues. CDR1 is MGHRA and CDR2 is YSYEKL in the germline V gene. The DNA of the CDR3 is TGCGCCAGCAGCCAAGGGCGGGAGGGCCCGAGTGAGCAGTTCTTC. This encodes CASSQGREGPSEQFF.

This clone has just a few counts. V usage is TRBV4-2 and J usage is TRBJ2-7, with 7 bases matching TRBD2. The CDR3 loop spans 17 amino acids. Germline CDR1 is LGHNA and CDR2 is YNFKEQ. With 0 bases clipped from V and 3 bases from J, the junction kept 11 bases outside the gene matches. The CDR3 sequence is CASSQDYSKRDYYEQYF. The DNA for the CDR3 is TGTGCCAGCAGCCAAGATTACTCTAAGCGGGACTACTACGAGCAGTACTTC.

This sequence joins TRBV11-2 and TRBJ1-1, with 7 bases identical to TRBD1. CDR1 is SGHAT, CDR2 FQNNGV, per germline. The CDR3 extends over 13 amino acids. V lost 1 base and J lost 6; bases outside the gene matches: 2. CDR3: CASSLGQGAEAFF. CDR3 in DNA: TGTGCCAGCAGCTTAGGACAGGGCGCTGAAGCTTTCTTT. The full variable domain, rest sourced from reference TRBV11-2 and TRBJ1-1, is EAGVAQSPRYKIIEKRQSVAFWCNPISGHATLYWYQQILGQGPKLLIQFQNNGVVDDSQLPKDRFSAERLKGVDSTLKIQPAKLEDSAVYLCASSLGQGAEAFFGQGTRLTVV.

The chain recombines TRBV15 with TRBJ2-5, with TRBD2 matching over 9 bases. Germline-derived CDR1 and CDR2 are LNHNV and YYDKDF (reference sequence). The V gene end was trimmed by 8 bases and the J gene end by 2 bases; junction bases not matched to a gene: 12. The length of the CDR3 is 16 residues. CDR3 bases: TGTGCCACCGCTCTTCCGGCGGGGGGGCAGCAAGAGACCCAGTACTTC. Residues: CATALPAGGQQETQYF.

This chain connects TRBV9 to TRBJ2-3; D ambiguous. Germline V gene data show CDR1 as SGDLS and CDR2 as YYNGEE. The CDR3 length is 14 residues. V was shortened by 5 bases and J by 3 bases, with 13 bases between the two germline ends. The CDR3 protein is CASSLGSATDTQYF. In DNA form, the CDR3 reads TGTGCCAGCAGTCTGGGCTCTGCGACAGATACGCAGTATTTT.

The chain joins TRBV15 to TRBJ2-7, with 7 bases fitting TRBD1. Trimming removed 4 bases from V and 2 bases from J; junction bases left unmatched: 8. CDR1 is LNHNV and CDR2 is YYDKDF in the germline V gene (reference sequence). This CDR3 spans 15 amino acids. The CDR3 nucleotides are TGTGCCACCAGCACCCCTACAGGGGCCACCTACGAGCAGTACTTC. It yields the protein CATSTPTGATYEQYF. Drawing the rest from reference TRBV15 and TRBJ2-7, the complete variable domain is DAMVIQNPRYQVTQFGKPVTLSCSQTLNHNVMYWYQQKSSQAPKLLFHYYDKDFNNEADTPDNFQSRRPNTSFCFLDIRSPGLGDTAMYLCATSTPTGATYEQYFGPGTRLTVT.

The chain couples TRBV6-5 to TRBJ2-7; no definite D call. The V end was cut by 7 bases, the J end by 3 bases, with 7 bases between. CDR1 MNHEY and CDR2 SVGAGI come from the germline V gene. This CDR3 is built from 11 residues. Here the CDR3 DNA reads TGTGCCAGCACGTTCCTCTACGAGCAGTACTTC. Protein: CASTFLYEQYF.

The J gene is TRBJ1-1, the V gene TRBV7-6; D gene unclear. The CDR3 is made up of 14 amino acids. Trimming left V 2 bases short and J 5 bases short, with 12 bases between. Germline CDR1 and CDR2: SGHVS and FNYEAQ. The CDR3: CASSLFEEGTEAFF. The CDR3 DNA follows: TGTGCCAGCAGCTTATTTGAGGAGGGAACTGAAGCTTTCTTT. Full variable domain (missing parts from reference TRBV7-6 and TRBJ1-1): GAGVSQSPRYKVTKRGQDVALRCDPISGHVSLYWYRQALGQGPEFLTYFNYEAQQDKSGLPNDRFSAERPEGSISTLTIQRTEQRDSAMYRCASSLFEEGTEAFFGQGTRLTVV.

This clone was seen a few times. This chain uses TRBV5-6 with TRBJ1-2; the D gene is possibly TRBD1 (6 bases). This CDR3 contains 19 residues. Germline loops: CDR1 SGHDT, CDR2 YYEEEE. Trimming removed 4 bases from V and 0 bases from J, with 25 bases in between. The chain's CDR3 is CASSAPTTGQSPANYGYTF. DNA of the CDR3: TGTGCCAGCAGCGCACCTACGACAGGACAAAGCCCCGCTAACTATGGCTACACCTTC.

V gene TRBV18 combines with J gene TRBJ2-7, with 8 bases lining up with TRBD1. The ends lost 6 bases at V and 3 bases at J; junction bases unmatched: 10. Germline CDR1 is KGHSH and CDR2 is LQKENI. The CDR3 spans 15 residues. The CDR3 region has the DNA TGTGCCAGCTCCGCGGGACAGGAGTCTCTCTACGAGCAGTACTTC. Translated: CASSAGQESLYEQYF.

The chain recombines TRBV6-6 with TRBJ2-2; D not certain. Germline assignment: CDR1 MNHNY and CDR2 SVGAGI (reference sequence). V lost 4 bases, J lost 5 bases, and 11 bases lay in between. The CDR3 contains 14 residues. Written as DNA, the CDR3 is TGTGCCAGCAGTTCCGGTGGTGTTACCGGGGAGCTGTTTTTT. Its translation: CASSSGGVTGELFF.

CDR3 sequence: CASSIALTGEKLFF. The DNA for the CDR3 is TGTGCCAGTAGTATAGCCCTAACAGGGGAAAAACTGTTTTTT. This chain uses TRBV19 with TRBJ1-4; TRBD1 is a possible D gene (6 bases). The CDR3 loop spans 14 amino acids. CDR1 is LNHDA, CDR2 SQIVND, per germline (reference sequence). The V gene lost 1 base and the J gene lost 8 bases, with 11 bases spanning the gap. The full variable domain, its missing parts supplied by reference TRBV19 and TRBJ1-4, is DGGITQSPKYLFRKEGQNVTLSCEQNLNHDAMYWYRQDPGQGLRLIYYSQIVNDFQKGDIAEGYSVSREKKESFPLTVTSAQKNPTAFYLCASSIALTGEKLFFGSGTQLSVL.

The CDR3 DNA follows: TGTGCCAGCAGTTGGGACAGGGAAAATGAAAAACTGTTTTTT. Its protein product is CASSWDRENEKLFF. The chain employs TRBV5-6 and TRBJ1-4; 9 bases line up with TRBD1. Losses at the gene ends were 5 bases for V and 5 bases for J; bases not matched to a gene: 4. CDR1 and CDR2 (germline): SGHDT, YYEEEE. This CDR3 region has 14 residues.

The chain joins TRBV9 to TRBJ2-5, with 14 bases lining up with TRBD2. Germline loops: CDR1 SGDLS, CDR2 YYNGEE. The CDR3 loop spans 17 amino acids. The J segment lost 5 bases and the V segment lost 2 bases, leaving 8 bases of the junction unmatched. CDR3 DNA sequence: TGTGCCAGCAGCGTCGGGACTAGCGGGAGTGGAGTGGAGACCCAGTACTTC. It is translated as CASSVGTSGSGVETQYF.

This chain links TRBV7-2 with TRBJ2-6; unclear D gene. The CDR3 covers 13 residues. Per germline, CDR1 SGHTA and CDR2 FQGNSA. Trimming left V 9 bases short and J 0 bases short, with 6 bases between. The CDR3 loop is CASRSSGANVLTF. In nucleotides, the CDR3 is TGTGCCAGTAGAAGCTCTGGGGCCAACGTCCTGACTTTC.

The genes are TRBV5-1 and TRBJ2-1; possibly TRBD2 for D (5 bases). CDR1 and CDR2 from the germline V gene are SGHRS and YFSETQ. The CDR3 runs 16 residues. With 3 bases removed from V and 4 bases from J, the gap between germline ends came to 17 bases. The CDR3 DNA reads as TGCGCCAGCAGCTCACCGGGGTCCACCGGTTACAATGAGCAGTTCTTC. Translated: CASSSPGSTGYNEQFF.

The V and J genes are TRBV5-5 and TRBJ1-5, with 12 bases identical to TRBD1. Trimming took 1 base from V and 7 from J; bases not matched to a gene: 6. This CDR3 is 16 amino acids long. CDR1 SGHKS and CDR2 YYEKEE come from the germline V gene (reference sequence). The CDR3 nucleotides read TGTGCCAGCAGCTTGAGCACGGGACAGGGGGCCCAGCCCCAGCATTTT. Its translation: CASSLSTGQGAQPQHF.

This clone was detected once. The chain couples TRBV15 to TRBJ1-2, with D possibly matching TRBD1 (6 bases). V lost 0 bases to trimming and J lost 8 bases, with 13 bases between them. The CDR3 sequence is 14 residues long. CDR1 and CDR2 (germline): LNHNV, YYDKDF (reference sequence). The chain's CDR3 is CATSRDAGARGYTF. In DNA form, the CDR3 reads TGTGCCACCAGCAGAGACGCGGGGGCGCGGGGCTACACCTTC.